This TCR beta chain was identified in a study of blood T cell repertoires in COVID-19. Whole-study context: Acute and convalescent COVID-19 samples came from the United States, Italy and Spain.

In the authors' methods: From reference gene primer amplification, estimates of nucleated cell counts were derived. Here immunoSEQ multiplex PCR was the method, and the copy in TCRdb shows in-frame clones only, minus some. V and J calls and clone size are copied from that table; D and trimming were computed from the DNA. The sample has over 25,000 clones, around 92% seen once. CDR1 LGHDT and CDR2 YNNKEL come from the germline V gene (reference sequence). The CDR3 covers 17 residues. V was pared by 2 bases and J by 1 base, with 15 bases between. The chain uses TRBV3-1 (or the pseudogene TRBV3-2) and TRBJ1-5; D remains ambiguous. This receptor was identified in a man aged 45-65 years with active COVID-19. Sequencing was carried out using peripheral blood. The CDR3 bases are TGTGCCAGCAGCCAAAATCCCTCCGGGGTAAGCAATCAGCCCCAGCATTTT. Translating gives CASSQNPSGVSNQPQHF.